Listed below are T cell receptor beta chains from one sample, sequenced in a study of blood T cell repertoires in COVID-19. Clones were sequenced by immunoSEQ multiplex PCR, and TCRdb holds only the in-frame ones, with some missing. The sample lists around 99,000 clones, approximately 88% seen once, with about 6.8% in the top ten. Sequencing input: peripheral blood. Receptor source: a man aged 50 to 59 with active or convalescent COVID-19. Both conserved end residues are trimmed from each CDR3. A D gene is named only where the DNA matches it firmly. Some rows mark clone size as missing; the rest say once, few, many or name a class of expanded clone.

TRBD2,TRBV27,.,TRBJ2-7,ASSLKSGALEQY
TRBD1,TRBV14,.,TRBJ1-2,ASSQDSGGNSYT
.,TRBV27,.,TRBJ2-2,ASSFWQGGIPGELF
TRBD1,TRBV19,.,TRBJ1-5,ASSTTQGHQPQH
TRBD1,TRBV6-2/TRBV6-3,.,TRBJ2-5,ASGWDRGIRGRVETQY
.,TRBV28,.,TRBJ1-1,ASNYRQTNTEAF
.,TRBV21-1,.,TRBJ2-1,ASSNGGLAEQSSYNEQF
TRBD2,TRBV10-1,.,TRBJ2-3,ASSAGLAGTDTQY
.,TRBV28,.,TRBJ1-2,ASSQGQHNYGYT
TRBD1,TRBV5-1,.,TRBJ2-1,ASAPGQGYNEQF
.,TRBV19,.,TRBJ1-3,ASGEAGNTIY
TRBD1,TRBV30,once,TRBJ2-5,AWSVQGVGETQY
.,TRBV5-1,.,TRBJ2-7,ASSLEGTGRGDYEQY
.,TRBV5-1,.,TRBJ2-1,ASSLSRSSYNEQF
.,TRBV28,.,TRBJ1-2,ASSPPGGNYGYT
TRBD1,TRBV25-1,.,TRBJ1-1,ASSQSGGRTEAF
.,TRBV30,.,TRBJ1-3,AWGTGWGNTIY
.,TRBV2,.,TRBJ1-3,ASSEEIVSGNTIY
.,TRBV10-3,.,TRBJ1-4,AATRGANEKLF
TRBD2,TRBV15,once,TRBJ2-7,ATSRDRVAGAYEQY
.,TRBV7-8,.,TRBJ2-3,ASSLGHWDTQY
TRBD1,TRBV7-2,.,TRBJ1-5,ASSSSRQGGGQPQH
.,TRBV12-3/TRBV12-4,.,TRBJ1-2,ASSTGLRYGYT
TRBD1,TRBV28,.,TRBJ1-1,ASRLPGQGWTEAF
.,TRBV7-2,.,TRBJ2-1,ASSTDRYSYNEQF
.,TRBV18,.,TRBJ1-1,ASSSGETRTEAF
TRBD2,TRBV18,.,TRBJ2-1,ASSPRLAGGLNEQF
.,TRBV19,.,TRBJ2-7,ASSNPRGAYEQY
.,TRBV12-1,.,TRBJ1-2,ASSFRDSIYGYT